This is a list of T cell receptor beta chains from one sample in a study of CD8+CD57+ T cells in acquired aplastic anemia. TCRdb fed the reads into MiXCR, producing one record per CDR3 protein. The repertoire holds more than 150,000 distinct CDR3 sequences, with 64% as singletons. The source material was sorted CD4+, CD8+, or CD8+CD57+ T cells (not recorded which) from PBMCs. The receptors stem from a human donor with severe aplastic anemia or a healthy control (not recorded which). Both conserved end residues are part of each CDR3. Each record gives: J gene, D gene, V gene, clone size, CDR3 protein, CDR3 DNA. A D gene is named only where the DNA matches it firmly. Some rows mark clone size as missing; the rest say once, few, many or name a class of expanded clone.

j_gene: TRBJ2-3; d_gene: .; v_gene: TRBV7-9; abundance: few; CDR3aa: CASSFWAISTDTQYF; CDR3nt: TGTGCCAGCAGCTTTTGGGCTATTAGCACAGATACGCAGTATTTT
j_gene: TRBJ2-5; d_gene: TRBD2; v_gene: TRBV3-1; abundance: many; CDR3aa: CASSQGLAGAETQYF; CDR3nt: TGTGCCAGCAGCCAAGGCCTAGCGGGGGCAGAGACCCAGTACTTC
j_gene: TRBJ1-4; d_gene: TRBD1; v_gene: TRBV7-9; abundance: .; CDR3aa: CASSPPGQGNEKLFF; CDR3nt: TGTGCCAGCAGCCCCCCCGGACAGGGGAATGAAAAACTGTTTTTT
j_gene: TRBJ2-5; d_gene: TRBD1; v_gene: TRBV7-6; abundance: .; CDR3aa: CASSPTGTSQETQYF; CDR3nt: TGTGCCAGCAGCCCGACAGGGACCTCCCAAGAGACCCAGTACTTC
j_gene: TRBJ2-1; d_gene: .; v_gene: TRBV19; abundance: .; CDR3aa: CATSLATTHNKQFF; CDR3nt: TGTGCCACCAGCCTAGCGACTACCCACAATAAGCAGTTCTTC
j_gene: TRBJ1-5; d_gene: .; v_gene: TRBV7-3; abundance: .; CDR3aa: CASSSFSAGQPQHF; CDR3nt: TGTGCCAGCAGCTCTTTTAGCGCGGGACAGCCCCAGCATTTT
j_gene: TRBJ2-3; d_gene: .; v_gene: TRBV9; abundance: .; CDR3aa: CASSVVADTQYF; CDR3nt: TGTGCCAGCAGCGTAGTAGCGGATACGCAGTATTTT
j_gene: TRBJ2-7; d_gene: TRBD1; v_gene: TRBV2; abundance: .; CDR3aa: CASSAGTGGGYEQYF; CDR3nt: TGTGCCAGCAGTGCGGGGACAGGGGGCGGCTACGAGCAGTACTTC
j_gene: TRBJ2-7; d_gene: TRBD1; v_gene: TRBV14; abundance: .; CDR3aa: CASRAGTGDYEQYF; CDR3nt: TGTGCCAGCAGGGCCGGGACAGGGGACTACGAGCAGTACTTC
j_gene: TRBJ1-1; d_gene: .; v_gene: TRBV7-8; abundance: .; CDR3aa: CASSVQMGEALF; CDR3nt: TGTGCCAGCAGCGTACAGATGGGGGAAGCTCTCTTT
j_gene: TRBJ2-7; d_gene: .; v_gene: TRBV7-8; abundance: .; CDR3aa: CASTPLTESGRYF; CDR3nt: TGTGCCAGCACCCCTCTGACTGAATCAGGGCGGTACTTC
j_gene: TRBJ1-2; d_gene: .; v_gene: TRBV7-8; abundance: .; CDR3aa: CASSPAGAIGYTF; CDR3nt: TGTGCCAGCAGCCCTGCAGGGGCCATCGGCTACACCTTC
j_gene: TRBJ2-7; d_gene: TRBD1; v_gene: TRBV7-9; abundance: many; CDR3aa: CASSVPGQGYEQYF; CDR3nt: TGTGCCAGCAGCGTACCGGGACAGGGATACGAGCAGTACTTC
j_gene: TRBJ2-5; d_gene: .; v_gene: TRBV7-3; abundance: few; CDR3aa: CASSASLGGTQYF; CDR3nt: TGTGCCAGCAGCGCCTCCTTAGGGGGGACCCAGTACTTC
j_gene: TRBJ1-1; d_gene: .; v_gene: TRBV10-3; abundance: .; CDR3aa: CAINFQQGDDTEAFF; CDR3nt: TGTGCCATCAATTTCCAACAGGGCGACGACACTGAAGCTTTCTTT
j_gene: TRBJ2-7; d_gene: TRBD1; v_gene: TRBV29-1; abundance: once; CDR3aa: CSVAPGQGRPEQYF; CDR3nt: TGCAGCGTCGCTCCGGGACAGGGGCGTCCCGAGCAGTACTTC
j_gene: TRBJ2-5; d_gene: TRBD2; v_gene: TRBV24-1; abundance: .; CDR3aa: CATSDFGGGTQYF; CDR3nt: TGTGCCACCAGTGATTTTGGGGGGGGGACCCAGTACTTC
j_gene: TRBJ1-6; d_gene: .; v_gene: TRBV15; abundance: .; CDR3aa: CATSLDYTGTQNSPLHF; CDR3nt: TGTGCCACCAGCCTTGACTATACCGGGACCCAAAATTCACCCCTCCACTTT
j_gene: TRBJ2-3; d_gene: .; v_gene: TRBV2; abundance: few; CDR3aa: CASSSGLVTDTQYF; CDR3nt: TGTGCCAGCAGTTCCGGGCTAGTGACAGATACGCAGTATTTT
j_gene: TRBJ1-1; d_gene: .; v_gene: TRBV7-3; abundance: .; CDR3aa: CASSPTLQRPKKNTEAFF; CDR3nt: TGTGCCAGCAGCCCCACCCTACAGAGGCCAAAAAAGAACACTGAAGCTTTCTTT
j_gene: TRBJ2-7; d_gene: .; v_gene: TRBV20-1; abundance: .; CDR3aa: CSARSDGRGSYEQYF; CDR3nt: TGCAGTGCTAGATCCGACGGACGAGGCTCCTACGAGCAGTACTTC
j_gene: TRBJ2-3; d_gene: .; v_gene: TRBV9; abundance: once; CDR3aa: CASTHGGRNTDTQYF; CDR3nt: TGTGCCAGCACCCACGGCGGTAGGAACACAGATACGCAGTATTTT
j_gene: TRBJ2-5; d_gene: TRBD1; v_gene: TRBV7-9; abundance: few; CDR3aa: CASSFGTGSPETQYF; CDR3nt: TGTGCCAGCAGCTTCGGGACAGGGTCCCCCGAGACCCAGTACTTC
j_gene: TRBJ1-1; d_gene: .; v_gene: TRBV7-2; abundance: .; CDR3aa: CASSFYHTGQAFF; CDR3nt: TGTGCCAGCAGCTTTTACCACACGGGGCAAGCTTTCTTT
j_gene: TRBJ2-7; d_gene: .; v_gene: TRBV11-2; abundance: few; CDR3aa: CASSLVYEQYF; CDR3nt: TGTGCCAGCAGCTTAGTCTACGAGCAGTACTTC
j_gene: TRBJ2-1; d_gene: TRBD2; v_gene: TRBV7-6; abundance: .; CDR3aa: CASSDGRANEQFF; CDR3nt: TGTGCCAGCAGCGACGGGAGGGCCAATGAGCAGTTCTTC
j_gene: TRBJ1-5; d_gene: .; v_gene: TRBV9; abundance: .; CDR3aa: CASSVDPETGQTQHF; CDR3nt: TGTGCCAGCAGCGTAGACCCCGAAACCGGACAGACCCAGCATTTT
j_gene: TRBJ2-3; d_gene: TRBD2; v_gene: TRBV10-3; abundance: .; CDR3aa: CAISDGGGGTDTQYF; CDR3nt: TGTGCCATCAGTGACGGGGGGGGCGGCACAGATACGCAGTATTTT
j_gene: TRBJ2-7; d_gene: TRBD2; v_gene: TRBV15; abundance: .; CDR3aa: CATSRELLAGGNPTFEQYF; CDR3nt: TGTGCCACCAGCAGAGAATTACTAGCGGGGGGGAATCCTACGTTTGAGCAGTACTTC
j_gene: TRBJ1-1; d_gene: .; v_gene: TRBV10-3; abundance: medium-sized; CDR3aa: CAISETGTVNTEAFF; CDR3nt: TGTGCCATCAGTGAAACCGGGACGGTGAACACTGAAGCTTTCTTT
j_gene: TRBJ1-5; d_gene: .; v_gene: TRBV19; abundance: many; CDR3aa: CASSIGYGQPQHF; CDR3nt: TGTGCCAGTAGTATTGGGTATGGTCAGCCCCAGCATTTT
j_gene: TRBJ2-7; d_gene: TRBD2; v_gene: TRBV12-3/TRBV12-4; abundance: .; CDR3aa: CASTPGLAGGGEQYF; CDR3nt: TGTGCCAGCACCCCGGGACTAGCGGGAGGAGGCGAGCAGTACTTC
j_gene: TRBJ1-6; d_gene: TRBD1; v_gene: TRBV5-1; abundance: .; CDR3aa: CASSLGTGSSPLHF; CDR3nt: TGCGCCAGCAGCTTGGGGACAGGTAGTTCACCCCTCCACTTT
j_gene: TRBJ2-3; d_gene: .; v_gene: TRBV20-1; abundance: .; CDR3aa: CSARGLGARPTDTQYF; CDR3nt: TGCAGTGCTAGGGGCCTCGGGGCTAGGCCCACAGATACGCAGTATTTT
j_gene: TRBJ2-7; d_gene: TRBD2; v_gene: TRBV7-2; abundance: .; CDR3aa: CASSLDGGASYEQYF; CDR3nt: TGTGCCAGCAGCTTAGACGGGGGGGCCTCCTACGAGCAGTACTTC
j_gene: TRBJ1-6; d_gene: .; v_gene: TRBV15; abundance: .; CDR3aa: CATSRGALWEAESPLHF; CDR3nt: TGTGCCACCAGCAGAGGGGCACTGTGGGAGGCAGAATCACCCCTCCACTTT
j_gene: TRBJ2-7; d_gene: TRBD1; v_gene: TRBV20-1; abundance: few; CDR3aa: CSARPGQGYEQYF; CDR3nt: TGCAGTGCTCGACCGGGACAGGGGTACGAGCAGTACTTC
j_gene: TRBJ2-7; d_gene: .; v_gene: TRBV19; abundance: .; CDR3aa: CASSTSGAYEQYF; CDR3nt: TGTGCCAGTAGTACCTCAGGGGCCTACGAGCAGTACTTC
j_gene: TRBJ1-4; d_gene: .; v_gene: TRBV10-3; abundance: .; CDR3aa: CAISEAGQTNEKLFF; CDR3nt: TGTGCCATCAGTGAGGCGGGCCAGACTAATGAAAAACTGTTTTTT
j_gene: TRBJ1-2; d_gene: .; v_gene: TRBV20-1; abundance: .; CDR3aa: CSASLGGIYGYTF; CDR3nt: TGCAGTGCTAGTTTGGGGGGAATCTATGGCTACACCTTC
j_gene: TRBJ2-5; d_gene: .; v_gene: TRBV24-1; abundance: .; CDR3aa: CATSDSGLETQYF; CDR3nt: TGTGCCACCAGTGACTCCGGGTTAGAGACCCAGTACTTC
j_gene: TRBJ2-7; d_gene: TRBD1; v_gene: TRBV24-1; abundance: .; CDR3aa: CASRPLQGERHEQYF; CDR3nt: TGTGCCAGCAGACCTCTACAGGGGGAAAGACACGAGCAGTACTTC
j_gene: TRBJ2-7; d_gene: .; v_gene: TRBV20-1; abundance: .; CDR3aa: CSAREGAVYEQYF; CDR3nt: TGCAGTGCTAGAGAGGGGGCAGTATACGAGCAGTACTTC
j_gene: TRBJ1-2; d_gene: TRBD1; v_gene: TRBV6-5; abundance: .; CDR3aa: CASSRTGVYGYTF; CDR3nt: TGTGCCAGCAGTAGGACAGGGGTCTATGGCTACACCTTC
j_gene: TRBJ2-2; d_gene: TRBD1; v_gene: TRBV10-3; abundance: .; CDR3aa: CAISDLQGQTGELFF; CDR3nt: TGTGCCATCAGTGATCTACAGGGGCAGACCGGGGAGCTGTTTTTT
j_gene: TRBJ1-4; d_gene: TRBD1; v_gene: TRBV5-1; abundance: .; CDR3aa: CASSQGTVTTNEKLFF; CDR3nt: TGCGCCAGCAGCCAGGGGACAGTGACAACTAATGAAAAACTGTTTTTT
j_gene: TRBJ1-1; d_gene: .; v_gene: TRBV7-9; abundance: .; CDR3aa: CASSLRLGGRVNTEAFF; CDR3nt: TGTGCCAGCAGCTTAAGGTTAGGGGGGCGGGTGAACACTGAAGCTTTCTTT
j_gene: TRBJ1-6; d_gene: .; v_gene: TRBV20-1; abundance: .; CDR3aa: CSAPAQRGSPLHF; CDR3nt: TGCAGTGCTCCGGCACAGCGGGGTTCACCCCTCCACTTT
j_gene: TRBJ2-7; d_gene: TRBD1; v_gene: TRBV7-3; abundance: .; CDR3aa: CASSRRDSSYEQYF; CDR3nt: TGTGCCAGCAGCCGTCGGGACAGTTCCTACGAGCAGTACTTC
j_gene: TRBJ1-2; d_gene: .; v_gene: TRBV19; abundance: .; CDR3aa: CASSPPLYRVRDNYGYTF; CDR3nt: TGTGCCAGTAGTCCCCCGTTGTACAGGGTTAGAGATAACTATGGCTACACCTTC
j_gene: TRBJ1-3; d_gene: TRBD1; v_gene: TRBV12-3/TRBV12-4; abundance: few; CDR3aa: CASSPGQLNTIYF; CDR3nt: TGTGCCAGCAGTCCGGGACAGCTAAACACCATATATTTT